Listed here are 30 T cell receptor beta chains from one sample, sequenced in a study of T-cell memory formation after mild COVID-19. One entry per CDR3 protein, called by TCRdb with MiXCR from the 5' RACE reads. Among roughly 400,000 distinct CDR3 sequences listed, roughly 18% were seen once. Sequences were obtained from PBMCs or a T cell subset sorted from them (not recorded which). Receptor source: a man aged 18 to 30 who had mild COVID-19 (a few samples of this study predate the infection). Cell type and time point are not known.

V and J are TRBV19 and TRBJ2-3; TRBD2 is a possible D gene (6 bases). This CDR3 contains 14 residues. The germline CDR1 and CDR2 sequences are LNHDA and SQIVND (reference sequence). Trimming removed 6 bases at V and 0 bases at J, with 10 bases between. In DNA form, the CDR3 reads TGTGCCAGTAGGAGGGACTTTAGCACAGATACGCAGTATTTT. Amino acid sequence: CASRRDFSTDTQYF.

This clonotype was seen more than once but under ten times. The chain uses TRBV5-6 and TRBJ2-1; D possibly corresponds to TRBD1 (5 bases). The CDR3 loop spans 14 amino acids. The germline gives CDR1 SGHDT, CDR2 YYEEEE. V was shortened by 3 bases and J by 8 bases, with 15 bases between the two germline ends. CDR3 DNA sequence: TGTGCCAGCAGCTCTGACCGCTGGGGCTATGAGCAGTTCTTC. Protein product: CASSSDRWGYEQFF.

This clonotype was observed a handful of times. The chain joins TRBV4-2 to TRBJ2-3, with 10 bases fitting TRBD2. CDR1 and CDR2 from the germline V gene are LGHNA and YNFKEQ. J lost 5 bases, V lost 0 bases, and 8 bases had no gene match. The CDR3 covers 17 residues. The CDR3 DNA reads TGTGCCAGCAGCCAAGACACCGGGACTAGCGACTTAGATACGCAGTATTTT. Its protein product is CASSQDTGTSDLDTQYF.

This clonotype came up a few times. This rearrangement joins TRBV5-1 to TRBJ2-4; a possible D gene is TRBD1 (5 bases). The length of the CDR3 is 15 residues. Trimming took off 2 bases at V and 6 bases at J, with 15 bases between the two ends. Per the germline V gene, CDR1 is SGHRS and CDR2 is YFSETQ. The CDR3 coding sequence is TGCGCCAGCAGCTTTTTCCAGGGAATTTCAAACATTCAGTACTTC. It specifies CASSFFQGISNIQYF.

The chain links TRBV5-1 to TRBJ1-1; a weak D match, TRBD1 (6 bases). The germline CDR1 and CDR2 sequences are SGHRS and YFSETQ. Trimming took 0 bases from V and 5 from J, leaving 11 bases between them. The CDR3 spans 14 residues. The CDR3 DNA is TGCGCCAGCAGCTTGGATTGGGGGCGGACTGAAGCTTTCTTT. Protein product: CASSLDWGRTEAFF.

This clonotype was observed a few times. V is TRBV20-1 and J is TRBJ2-1, with 13 bases that match TRBD2. This CDR3 is 17 amino acids long. J lost 5 bases, V lost 6 bases, and 13 bases had no gene match. The germline gives CDR1 DFQATT, CDR2 SNEGSKA (reference sequence). CDR3 sequence (DNA): TGCAGTGCCCCGGGACTAGCGGGGCCCTTCTTCAACAATGAGCAGTTCTTC. Its protein is CSAPGLAGPFFNNEQFF.

The rearrangement links TRBV6-6 to TRBJ1-1; the D is unclear. The length of the CDR3 is 12 residues. Germline-derived CDR1 and CDR2 are MNHNY and SVGAGI (reference sequence). V lost 2 bases, J lost 10 bases, and 11 bases lay in between. The CDR3: CASSYLQSVAFF. The DNA for the CDR3 is TGTGCCAGCAGTTACCTTCAGTCGGTAGCTTTCTTT.

The chain is built from TRBV20-1 and TRBJ1-5; 7 bases fit TRBD1. V shed 1 base, J shed 5 bases, and the junction held 8 bases outside the gene matches. Germline V gene sequence: CDR1 DFQATT, CDR2 SNEGSKA (reference sequence). CDR3 length: 15 residues. This CDR3 reads CSARVRGGGYQPQHF. DNA for the CDR3: TGCAGTGCTAGAGTCAGAGGGGGCGGCTATCAGCCCCAGCATTTT.

The sample holds one count of this clonotype. The V gene is TRBV29-1, the J gene TRBJ2-3; 9 bases are shared with TRBD2. J gave up 2 bases and V 7 bases, and 7 bases lay outside the gene matches. The germline gives CDR1 SQVTM, CDR2 ANQGSEA. The length of the CDR3 is 14 residues. DNA of the CDR3: TGCAGCGCTACCGAGCGGGGGGACACAGATACGCAGTATTTT. It translates to CSATERGDTDTQYF.

V gene TRBV24-1 combines with J gene TRBJ2-7; D is possibly TRBD1 or TRBD2 (5 bases each). The germline V gene has CDR1 KGHDR and CDR2 SFDVKD. The V and J ends lost 5 bases and 6 bases respectively, with 13 bases between them. This CDR3 has 13 residues. The CDR3 DNA follows: TGTGCCACCAGTGCCCTGGGGGAAGGCGAGCAGTACGTC. Protein product: CATSALGEGEQYV.

The J gene is TRBJ2-7, the V gene TRBV20-1, with D perhaps TRBD1 or TRBD2 (6 bases each). Germline V gene sequence: CDR1 DFQATT, CDR2 SNEGSKA (reference sequence). The V gene lost 2 bases and the J gene lost 0 bases, with 17 bases spanning the gap. This CDR3 spans 16 amino acids. The CDR3 DNA sequence: TGCAGTGCTAGAAGGGGGTACGACGGGAGCTCCTACGAGCAGTACTTC. This sequence encodes CSARRGYDGSSYEQYF.

This clonotype was seen many times. The CDR3 nucleotides read TGTGCCAGCAGTGGGACAGGGTGGCCTGGGGACTATGGCTACACCTTC. Protein: CASSGTGWPGDYGYTF. The V gene is TRBV28, the J gene TRBJ1-2; 9 bases fit TRBD1. Losses at the gene ends were 5 bases for V and 3 bases for J; bases not matched to a gene: 10. Germline V CDR1 and CDR2: MDHEN, SYDVKM. CDR3 length: 16 amino acids.

This clonotype came up many times. The chain recombines TRBV29-1 with TRBJ1-2; no reliable D call. In germline, CDR1 is SQVTM, CDR2 ANQGSEA. V was pared by 0 bases and J by 2 bases, with 10 bases between. The CDR3 extends over 14 amino acids. The CDR3 bases are TGCAGCGTTGAAGAAGGCGGTGCCAACTATGGCTACACCTTC. Translated, it gives CSVEEGGANYGYTF.

The table lists this clonotype with a few counts. The rearrangement joins TRBV27 to TRBJ1-4; TRBD1 matches at 12 bases. V shed 5 bases, J shed 10 bases, and the junction held 8 bases outside the gene matches. This CDR3 spans 15 amino acids. Germline CDR1 and CDR2: MNHEY and SMNVEV (reference sequence). CDR3 residues: CASSPGTGGFGKLFF. The CDR3 DNA sequence: TGTGCCAGCAGTCCCGGGACAGGGGGCTTTGGAAAACTGTTTTTT.

This chain links TRBV19 with TRBJ1-4; no definite D call. Germline V CDR1 and CDR2: LNHDA, SQIVND (reference sequence). This CDR3 comprises 14 residues. V was trimmed by 0 bases and J by 12 bases, leaving 14 bases between them. CDR3 sequence reads: CASSIDTAPLELFF. In DNA form, the CDR3 reads TGTGCCAGTAGTATAGATACGGCCCCGCTGGAACTGTTTTTT.

The chain joins TRBV20-1 to TRBJ2-5, with D possibly TRBD2 on 5 matching bases. The V and J ends lost 8 bases and 0 bases respectively, with 13 bases between them. Germline V gene sequence: CDR1 DFQATT, CDR2 SNEGSKA (reference sequence). CDR3 length: 13 residues. This CDR3 reads CSTEEPYQETQYF. For the CDR3, the DNA is TGCAGTACGGAGGAACCTTACCAAGAGACCCAGTACTTC.

This clonotype was picked up many times. The rearrangement links TRBV20-1 to TRBJ2-4; 9 bases agree with TRBD2. V lost 5 bases and J lost 4; bases outside the gene matches: 12. The germline gives CDR1 DFQATT, CDR2 SNEGSKA (reference sequence). There are 16 residues in the CDR3. The chain's CDR3 is CSAPGSSGGPKNIQYF. CDR3 DNA sequence: TGCAGTGCTCCCGGGTCCAGCGGGGGGCCAAAAAACATTCAGTACTTC.

The V call is TRBV10-3, the J call TRBJ2-3; 9 bases map to TRBD2. The trim removed 9 bases at V and 2 bases at J, leaving 9 bases unmatched. CDR1 and CDR2 (germline): ENHRY, SYGVKD. This CDR3 has 15 residues. The CDR3 reads CAITRERGATDTQYF. In DNA form, the CDR3 reads TGTGCCATTACCCGGGAGCGGGGGGCCACAGATACGCAGTATTTT.

The chain employs TRBV7-6 and TRBJ1-6, with 8 bases fitting TRBD1. V lost 5 bases and J lost 9; bases outside the gene matches: 9. Germline CDR1 reads SGHVS; CDR2 reads FNYEAQ. The CDR3 has 15 amino acids. The CDR3 reads CASSALDRAGSPLHF. The CDR3 coding sequence is TGTGCCAGCAGCGCCTTGGACAGGGCCGGTTCACCCCTCCACTTT. The full variable domain, completed using reference TRBV7-6 and TRBJ1-6, is GAGVSQSPRYKVTKRGQDVALRCDPISGHVSLYWYRQALGQGPEFLTYFNYEAQQDKSGLPNDRFSAERPEGSISTLTIQRTEQRDSAMYRCASSALDRAGSPLHFGNGTRLTVT.

The chain employs TRBV5-1 and TRBJ1-4, with a possible D match to TRBD1 (5 bases). Germline V gene sequence: CDR1 SGHRS, CDR2 YFSETQ. The CDR3 is 14 amino acids. Trimming pared 4 bases from V and 6 bases from J, leaving 13 bases between. For the CDR3, the DNA is TGCGCCAGCAGCCTAGGGACCTGGGATGAAAAACTGTTTTTT. Translated, it gives CASSLGTWDEKLFF. Looking up the rest from reference TRBV5-1 and TRBJ1-4 gives the full variable domain: KAGVTQTPRYLIKTRGQQVTLSCSPISGHRSVSWYQQTPGQGLQFLFEYFSETQRNKGNFPGRFSGRQFSNSRSEMNVSTLELGDSALYLCASSLGTWDEKLFFGSGTQLSVL.

Ten or more counts support this clonotype. The chain uses TRBV29-1 and TRBJ1-1; tentative D call: TRBD1 (6 bases). In germline, CDR1 is SQVTM, CDR2 ANQGSEA. The V gene lost 7 bases and the J gene lost 0 bases, with 18 bases spanning the gap. The CDR3 totals 15 residues. CDR3 in amino acids: CSAGGTSGMNTEAFF. DNA for the CDR3: TGCAGCGCTGGGGGGACATCCGGGATGAACACTGAAGCTTTCTTT.

This clonotype showed up many times. The chain couples TRBV7-9 to TRBJ2-5, with a tentative D call TRBD1 (6 bases). V was clipped by 2 bases and J by 5 bases, with 9 bases between them. Germline V CDR1 and CDR2: SEHNR, FQNEAQ (reference sequence). The CDR3 sequence is 13 residues long. CDR3 sequence: CASSLQGMETQYF. CDR3 DNA: TGTGCCAGCAGCTTACAGGGGATGGAGACCCAGTACTTC.

The table lists this clonotype with a few counts. The chain links TRBV12-3 or TRBV12-4 to TRBJ2-5; no clear D gene. V gave up 1 base and J gave up 1 base, with 10 bases separating them. This CDR3 contains 15 residues. Written as DNA, the CDR3 is TGTGCCAGCAGTTTAGTTCCGCGGAGCCAAGAGACCCAGTACTTC. It is translated as CASSLVPRSQETQYF.

The chain has TRBV6-5 and TRBJ1-5; tentative D call: TRBD1 (6 bases). V lost 5 bases to trimming and J lost 6 bases, with 11 bases between them. Germline V gives CDR1 MNHEY, CDR2 SVGAGI. The CDR3 has 13 amino acids. The DNA for the CDR3 is TGTGCCAGCAGTGCAGGGGTAAGTCAGCCCCAGCATTTT. This gives the protein CASSAGVSQPQHF.

The V gene is TRBV4-3, the J gene TRBJ2-3, with a possible D match to TRBD2 (5 bases). CDR3 length equals 15 residues. Germline V lookup: CDR1 LGHNA, CDR2 YSLEER. V lost 4 bases and J lost 2, with 13 bases in between. CDR3 DNA sequence: TGCGCCAGCAGCCTCCGGACTCGACTCACAGATACGCAGTATTTT. Its protein is CASSLRTRLTDTQYF.

The V gene is TRBV7-6, the J gene TRBJ2-1; TRBD2 matches 14 bases. With V trimmed by 5 bases and J by 0 bases, 9 bases remained unmatched. Germline lookup yields CDR1 SGHVS and CDR2 FNYEAQ. The CDR3 runs to 19 residues. The CDR3 DNA reads as TGTGCCAGCAGCCCACAACCCGGGACTAGCGGGAGCTCCTACAATGAGCAGTTCTTC. Amino acids: CASSPQPGTSGSSYNEQFF.

This clonotype showed up just a few times. This rearrangement joins TRBV6-2 or TRBV6-3 to TRBJ1-5; D is unresolved. The CDR3 totals 13 residues. Trimming left V 1 base short and J 5 bases short, with 6 bases between. Germline values: CDR1 MNHEY, CDR2 SVGEGT. The CDR3 DNA reads as TGTGCCAGCAGTTACTTTTGGGATCAGCCCCAGCATTTT. This encodes CASSYFWDQPQHF.

CDR3 amino acids: CAIQGLKDTEAFF. CDR3 nucleotide sequence: TGTGCCATTCAGGGACTCAAGGACACTGAAGCTTTCTTT. The V call is TRBV10-3, the J call TRBJ1-1, with D maybe TRBD1 (5 bases). Trimming removed 9 bases from V and 3 bases from J, with 14 bases in between. The germline gives CDR1 ENHRY, CDR2 SYGVKD. The CDR3 runs to 13 residues.

The rearrangement joins TRBV6-6 to TRBJ1-5; no definite D call. V lost 2 bases, J lost 7 bases, and 12 bases lay in between. The CDR3 sequence is 14 residues long. The germline gives CDR1 MNHNY, CDR2 SVGAGI (reference sequence). The CDR3 sequence is CASSYMGSGQPQHF. The CDR3, as DNA: TGTGCCAGCAGTTACATGGGATCCGGGCAGCCCCAGCATTTT.

The V gene is TRBV5-6, the J gene TRBJ1-4; the D gene is possibly TRBD1 (5 bases). This CDR3 spans 16 amino acids. V dropped 2 bases and J dropped 0 bases, with 11 bases sitting between them. The germline V gene has CDR1 SGHDT and CDR2 YYEEEE. This chain's CDR3 is CASSLFTGATNEKLFF. The DNA of the CDR3 is TGTGCCAGCAGCTTATTTACGGGGGCAACTAATGAAAAACTGTTTTTT. Full variable domain (remainder filled in from reference TRBV5-6 and TRBJ1-4): DAGVTQSPTHLIKTRGQQVTLRCSPKSGHDTVSWYQQALGQGPQFIFQYYEEEERQRGNFPDRFSGHQFPNYSSELNVNALLLGDSALYLCASSLFTGATNEKLFFGSGTQLSVL.